Following are 5 T cell receptor beta chains from one sample sequenced in a study of CD8 T cells in ankylosing spondylitis. A single record per CDR3 protein comes from TCRdb applying MiXCR to the 5' RACE reads. The table has around 440,000 distinct CDR3 sequences, roughly 17% seen once. These receptors have no known antigen. Study outcomes and limitations: A motif in TCR beta, a set of under ten highly homologous variants, appeared characteristic of ankylosing spondylitis blood.

The sequenced material came from blood, either unsorted or a sorted T cell fraction (not recorded which). Receptors originate from a male donor with ankylosing spondylitis.

This clonotype was found a few times. The chain carries TRBV29-1 and TRBJ1-1; D is ambiguous. The V and J ends lost 4 bases and 1 base respectively, with 10 bases between them. The germline V gene encodes CDR1 SQVTM and CDR2 ANQGSEA. The CDR3 extends over 13 amino acids. CDR3 sequence reads: CSVVPRGNTEAFF. DNA of the CDR3: TGCAGCGTTGTCCCTCGGGGGAACACTGAAGCTTTCTTT.

This clonotype was seen a few times. V gene TRBV6-5 combines with J gene TRBJ1-2; 7 nucleotides agree with TRBD1. The germline V gene has CDR1 MNHEY and CDR2 SVGAGI. The CDR3 covers 16 residues. V was pared by 2 bases and J by 8 bases, with 14 bases of the junction left unmatched. The CDR3 spells CASSYRTPGGASGYTF. CDR3 nucleotides: TGTGCCAGCAGTTACCGAACCCCAGGGGGAGCCTCCGGCTACACCTTC.

V and J are TRBV29-1 and TRBJ1-1, with no clear D. The V end lost 6 bases, the J end lost 5 bases, and 16 bases lay between the germline ends. The CDR3 sequence is 13 residues long. Germline V gives CDR1 SQVTM, CDR2 ANQGSEA. The CDR3 DNA is TGCAGCGTCGCCGACCCTCCGGGGACTGAAGCTTTCTTT. This codes for CSVADPPGTEAFF.

This clonotype was detected ten times or more. The chain employs TRBV12-3 or TRBV12-4 and TRBJ1-1; perhaps TRBD1 as D (5 bases). The V end lost 3 bases, the J end lost 7 bases, and 12 bases lay between the germline ends. The CDR3 sequence is 13 residues long. CDR3: CASSFGDVLEAFF. CDR3 nucleotides: TGTGCCAGCAGTTTTGGGGACGTACTTGAAGCTTTCTTT.

This clonotype was seen ten or more times. The genes are TRBV5-1 and TRBJ1-1; D may be TRBD1 (5 bases). Between the trimmed V and J ends, which lost 0 bases and 4 bases, there was a span of 10 bases. Germline V gene sequence: CDR1 SGHRS, CDR2 YFSETQ. CDR3 size: 14 residues. The DNA for the CDR3 is TGCGCCAGCAGCTTGGACAGGATGGGCACTGAAGCTTTCTTT. This encodes CASSLDRMGTEAFF.